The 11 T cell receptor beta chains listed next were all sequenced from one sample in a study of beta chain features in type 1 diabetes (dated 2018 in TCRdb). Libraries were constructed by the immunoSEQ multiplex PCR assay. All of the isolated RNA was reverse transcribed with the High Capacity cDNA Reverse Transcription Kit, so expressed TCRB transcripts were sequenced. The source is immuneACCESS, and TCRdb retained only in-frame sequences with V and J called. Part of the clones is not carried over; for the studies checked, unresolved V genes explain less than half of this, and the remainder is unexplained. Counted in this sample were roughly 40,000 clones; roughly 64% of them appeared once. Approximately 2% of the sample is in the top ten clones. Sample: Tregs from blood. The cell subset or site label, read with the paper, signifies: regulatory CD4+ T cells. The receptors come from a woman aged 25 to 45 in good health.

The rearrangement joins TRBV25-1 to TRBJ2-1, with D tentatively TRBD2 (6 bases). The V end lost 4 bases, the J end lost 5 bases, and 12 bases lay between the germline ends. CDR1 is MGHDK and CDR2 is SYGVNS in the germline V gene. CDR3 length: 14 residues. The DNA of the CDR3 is TGTGCCAGCAGTGCCGTTAGCGGTGACAATGAGCAGTTCTTC. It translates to CASSAVSGDNEQFF.

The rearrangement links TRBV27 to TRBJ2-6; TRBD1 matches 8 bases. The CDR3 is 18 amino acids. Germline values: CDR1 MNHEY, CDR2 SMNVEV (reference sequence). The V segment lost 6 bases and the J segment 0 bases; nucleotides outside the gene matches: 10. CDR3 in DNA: TGTGCCAGCAGCCACCGACAGGGGCCTTCCTCTGGGGCCAACGTCCTGACTTTC. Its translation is CASSHRQGPSSGANVLTF.

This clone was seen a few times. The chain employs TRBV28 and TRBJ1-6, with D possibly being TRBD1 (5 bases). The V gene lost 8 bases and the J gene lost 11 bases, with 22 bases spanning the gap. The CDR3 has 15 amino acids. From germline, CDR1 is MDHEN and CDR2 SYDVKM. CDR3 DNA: TGTGCCAGCTCAGGGATGGAGGGGAGGTTAGCACCCCTCCACTTT. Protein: CASSGMEGRLAPLHF. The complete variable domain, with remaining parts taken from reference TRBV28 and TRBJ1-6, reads DVKVTQSSRYLVKRTGEKVFLECVQDMDHENMFWYRQDPGLGLRLIYFSYDVKMKEKGDIPEGYSVSREKKERFSLILESASTNQTSMYLCASSGMEGRLAPLHFGNGTRLTVT.

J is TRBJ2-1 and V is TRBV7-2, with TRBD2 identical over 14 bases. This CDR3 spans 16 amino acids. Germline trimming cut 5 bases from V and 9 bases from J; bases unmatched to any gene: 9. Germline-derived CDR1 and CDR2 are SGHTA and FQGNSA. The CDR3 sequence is CASSQQTSGRGLEQFF. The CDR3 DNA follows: TGTGCCAGCAGCCAGCAGACTAGCGGGAGGGGCCTTGAGCAGTTCTTC.

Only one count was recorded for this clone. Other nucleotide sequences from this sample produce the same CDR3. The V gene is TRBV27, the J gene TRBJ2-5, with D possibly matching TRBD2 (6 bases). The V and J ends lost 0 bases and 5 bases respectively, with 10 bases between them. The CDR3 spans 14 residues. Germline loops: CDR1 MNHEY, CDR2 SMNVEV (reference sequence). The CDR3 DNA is TGTGCCAGCAGTTTATCCCCCCTAGCGGAGACCCAGTACTTC. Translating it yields CASSLSPLAETQYF.

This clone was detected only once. The CDR3 here is CASSMAGRVRYEQYF. The CDR3, as DNA: TGTGCCAGTAGTATGGCGGGGCGCGTTCGATACGAGCAGTACTTC. The chain is built from TRBV19 and TRBJ2-7; tentatively, D is TRBD2 (6 bases). Trimming cost V 3 bases and J 4 bases, with 16 bases left between them. Looked up from germline, CDR1 is LNHDA and CDR2 is SQIVND (reference sequence). This CDR3 is built from 15 residues.

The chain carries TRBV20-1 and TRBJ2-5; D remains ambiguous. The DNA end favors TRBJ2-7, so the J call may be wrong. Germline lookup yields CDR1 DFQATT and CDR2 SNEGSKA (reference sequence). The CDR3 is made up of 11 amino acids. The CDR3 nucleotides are TGCAGTGCTAGTAGCTCCTACGAGCAGTACTTC. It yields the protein CSASSSYEQYF.

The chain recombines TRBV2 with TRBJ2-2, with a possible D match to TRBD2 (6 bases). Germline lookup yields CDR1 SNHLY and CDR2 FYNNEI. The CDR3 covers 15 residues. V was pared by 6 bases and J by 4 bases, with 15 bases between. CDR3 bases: TGTGCCAGCAGCGCTACTAGCAGGTTCACCGGGGAGCTGTTTTTT. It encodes CASSATSRFTGELFF.

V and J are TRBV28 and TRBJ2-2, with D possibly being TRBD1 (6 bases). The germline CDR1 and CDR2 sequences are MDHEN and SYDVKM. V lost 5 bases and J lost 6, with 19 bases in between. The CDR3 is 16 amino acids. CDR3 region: CASSGAGTTWAGELFF. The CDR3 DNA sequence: TGTGCCAGCAGTGGAGCCGGGACAACTTGGGCCGGGGAGCTGTTTTTT.

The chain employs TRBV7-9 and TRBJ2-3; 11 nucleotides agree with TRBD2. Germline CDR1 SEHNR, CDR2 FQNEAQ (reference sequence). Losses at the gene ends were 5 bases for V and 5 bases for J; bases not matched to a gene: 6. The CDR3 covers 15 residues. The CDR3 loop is CASSILAGVRDTQYF. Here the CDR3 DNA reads TGTGCCAGCAGCATACTAGCGGGAGTGAGAGATACGCAGTATTTT. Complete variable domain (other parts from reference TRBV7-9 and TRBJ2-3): DTGVSQNPRHKITKRGQNVTFRCDPISEHNRLYWYRQTLGQGPEFLTYFQNEAQLEKSRLLSDRFSAERPKGSFSTLEIQRTEQGDSAMYLCASSILAGVRDTQYFGPGTRLTVL.

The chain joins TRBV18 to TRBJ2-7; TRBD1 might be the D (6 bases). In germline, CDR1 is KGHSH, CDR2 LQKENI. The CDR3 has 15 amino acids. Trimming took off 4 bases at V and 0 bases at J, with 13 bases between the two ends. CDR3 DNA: TGTGCCAGCTCACTCCGTGCAGGGGACTCCTACGAGCAGTACTTC. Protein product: CASSLRAGDSYEQYF.